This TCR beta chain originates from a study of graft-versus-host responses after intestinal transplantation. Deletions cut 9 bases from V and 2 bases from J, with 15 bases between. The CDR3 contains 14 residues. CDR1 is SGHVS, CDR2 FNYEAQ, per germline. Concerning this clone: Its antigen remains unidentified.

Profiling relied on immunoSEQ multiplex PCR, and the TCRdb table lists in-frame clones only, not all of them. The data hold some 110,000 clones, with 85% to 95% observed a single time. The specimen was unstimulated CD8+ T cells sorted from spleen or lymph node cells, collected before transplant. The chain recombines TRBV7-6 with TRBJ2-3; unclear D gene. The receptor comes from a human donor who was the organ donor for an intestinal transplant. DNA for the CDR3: TGTGCCAGTAGTTACGTCCCGTCCACAGATACGCAGTATTTT. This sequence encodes CASSYVPSTDTQYF.